This TCR beta chain was sequenced in a study of T cell responses to AZD1222 COVID-19 vaccine. Libraries were prepared by immunoSEQ multiplex PCR; TCRdb keeps only in-frame clonotypes and omits some of them. Of around 150,000 clones in the sample, roughly 90% were seen once. This sample comprised peripheral blood, obtained on day 0 of AZD1222 vaccination. This receptor was identified in an adult in good health.

The CDR3 nucleotides are TGTGCCAGCAGCTTTGGTGGGACAGCCGGGAACACTGAAGCTTTCTTT. Protein sequence: CASSFGGTAGNTEAFF. The rearrangement joins TRBV11-1 to TRBJ1-1, with 7 bases identical to TRBD1. CDR1 is SGHAT and CDR2 is FQDESV in the germline V gene (reference sequence). Trimming took 3 bases from V and 1 from J; bases not matched to a gene: 8. This CDR3 is 16 amino acids long.